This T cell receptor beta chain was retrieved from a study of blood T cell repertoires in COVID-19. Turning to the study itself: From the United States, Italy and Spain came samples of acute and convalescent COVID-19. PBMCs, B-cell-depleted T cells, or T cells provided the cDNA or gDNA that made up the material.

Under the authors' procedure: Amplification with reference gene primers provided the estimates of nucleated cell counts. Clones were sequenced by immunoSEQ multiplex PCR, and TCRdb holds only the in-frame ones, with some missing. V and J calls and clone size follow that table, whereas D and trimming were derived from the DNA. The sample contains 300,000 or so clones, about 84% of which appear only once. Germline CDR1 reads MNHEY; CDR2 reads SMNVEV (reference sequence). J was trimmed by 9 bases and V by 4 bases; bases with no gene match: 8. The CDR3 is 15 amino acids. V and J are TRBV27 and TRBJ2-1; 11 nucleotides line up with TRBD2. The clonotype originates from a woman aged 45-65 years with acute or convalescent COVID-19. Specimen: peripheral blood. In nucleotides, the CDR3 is TGTGCCAGCAGTTCACCGGGACTAGCGGTCGGTGAGCAGTTCTTC. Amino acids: CASSSPGLAVGEQFF.